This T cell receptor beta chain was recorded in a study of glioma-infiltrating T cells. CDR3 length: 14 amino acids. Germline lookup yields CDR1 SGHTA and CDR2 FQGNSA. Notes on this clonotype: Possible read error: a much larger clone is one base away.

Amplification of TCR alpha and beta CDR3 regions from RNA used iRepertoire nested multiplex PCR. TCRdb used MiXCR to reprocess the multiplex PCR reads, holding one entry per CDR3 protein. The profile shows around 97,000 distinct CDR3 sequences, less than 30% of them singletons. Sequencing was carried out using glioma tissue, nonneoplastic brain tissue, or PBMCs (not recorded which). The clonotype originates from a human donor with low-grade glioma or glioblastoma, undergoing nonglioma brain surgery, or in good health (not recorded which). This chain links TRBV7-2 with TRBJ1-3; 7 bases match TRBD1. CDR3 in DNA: TGTGCCAGCAGCTTATCGGGACAGAGACACACCATACATTTT. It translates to CASSLSGQRHTIHF. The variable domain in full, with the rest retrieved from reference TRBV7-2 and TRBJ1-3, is GAGVSQSPSNKVTEKGKDVELRCDPISGHTALYWYRQSLGQGLEFLIYFQGNSAPDKSGLPSDRFSAERTGGSVSTLTIQRTQQEDSAVYLCASSLSGQRHTIHFGEGSWLTVV.